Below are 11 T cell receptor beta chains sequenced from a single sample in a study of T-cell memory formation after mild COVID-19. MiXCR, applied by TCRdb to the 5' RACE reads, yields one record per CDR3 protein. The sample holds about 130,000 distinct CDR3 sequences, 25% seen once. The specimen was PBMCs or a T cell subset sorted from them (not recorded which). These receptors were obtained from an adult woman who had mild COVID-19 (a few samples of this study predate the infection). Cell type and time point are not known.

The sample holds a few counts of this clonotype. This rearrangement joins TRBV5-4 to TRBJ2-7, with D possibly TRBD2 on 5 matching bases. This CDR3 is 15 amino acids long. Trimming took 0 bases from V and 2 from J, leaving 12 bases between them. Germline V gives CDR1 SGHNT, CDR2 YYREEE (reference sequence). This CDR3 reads CASSLGRGPPYEQYF. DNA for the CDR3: TGTGCCAGCAGCTTGGGCAGAGGGCCCCCCTACGAGCAGTACTTC.

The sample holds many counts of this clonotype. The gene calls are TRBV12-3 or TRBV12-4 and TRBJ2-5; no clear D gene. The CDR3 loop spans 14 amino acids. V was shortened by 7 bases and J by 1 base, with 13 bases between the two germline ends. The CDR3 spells CASNGQGFQETQYF. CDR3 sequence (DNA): TGTGCCAGCAATGGGCAAGGATTCCAAGAGACCCAGTACTTC.

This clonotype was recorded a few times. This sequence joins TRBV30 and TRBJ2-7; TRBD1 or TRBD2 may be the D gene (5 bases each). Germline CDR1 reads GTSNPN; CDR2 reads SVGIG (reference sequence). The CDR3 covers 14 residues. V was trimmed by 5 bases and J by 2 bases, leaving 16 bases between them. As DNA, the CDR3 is TGTGCCTGGGAGTTGGGGGAAAGTGCCTACGAGCAGTACTTC. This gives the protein CAWELGESAYEQYF.

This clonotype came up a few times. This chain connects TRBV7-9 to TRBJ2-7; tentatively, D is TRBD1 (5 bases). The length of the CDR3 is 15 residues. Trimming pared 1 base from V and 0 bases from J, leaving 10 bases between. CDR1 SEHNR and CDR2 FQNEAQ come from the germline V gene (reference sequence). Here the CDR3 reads CASSLGGGISYEQYF. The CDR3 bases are TGTGCCAGCAGCTTAGGGGGCGGAATCTCCTACGAGCAGTACTTC.

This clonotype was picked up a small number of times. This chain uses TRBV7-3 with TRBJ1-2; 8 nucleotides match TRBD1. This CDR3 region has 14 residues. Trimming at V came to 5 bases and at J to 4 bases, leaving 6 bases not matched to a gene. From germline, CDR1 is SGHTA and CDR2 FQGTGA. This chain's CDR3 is CASSPTGTGYGYTF. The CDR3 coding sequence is TGTGCCAGCAGCCCAACCGGGACAGGCTATGGCTACACCTTC.

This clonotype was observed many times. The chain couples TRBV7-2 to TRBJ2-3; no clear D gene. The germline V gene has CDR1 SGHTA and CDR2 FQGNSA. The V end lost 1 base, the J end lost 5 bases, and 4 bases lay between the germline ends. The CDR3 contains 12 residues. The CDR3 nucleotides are TGTGCCAGCAGCTTAGAGGGAGATACGCAGTATTTT. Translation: CASSLEGDTQYF.

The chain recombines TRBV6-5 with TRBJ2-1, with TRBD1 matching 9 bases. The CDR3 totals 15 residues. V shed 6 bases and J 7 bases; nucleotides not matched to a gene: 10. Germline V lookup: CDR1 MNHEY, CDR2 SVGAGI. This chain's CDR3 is CASSTAGTGWNEQFF. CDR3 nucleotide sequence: TGTGCCAGCAGCACCGCCGGGACAGGGTGGAATGAGCAGTTCTTC.

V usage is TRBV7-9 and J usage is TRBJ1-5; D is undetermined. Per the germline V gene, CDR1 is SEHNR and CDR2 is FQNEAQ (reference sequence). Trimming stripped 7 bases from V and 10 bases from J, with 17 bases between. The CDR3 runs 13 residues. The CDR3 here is CASTFNRSEPQHF. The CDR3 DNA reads TGTGCCAGCACCTTTAATAGGTCGGAACCCCAGCATTTT.

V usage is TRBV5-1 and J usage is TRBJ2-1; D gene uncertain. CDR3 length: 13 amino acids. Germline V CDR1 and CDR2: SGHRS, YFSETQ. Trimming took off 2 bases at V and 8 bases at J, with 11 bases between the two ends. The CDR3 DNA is TGCGCCAGCAGCTTTACGGGTCTGGATGAGCAGTTCTTC. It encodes CASSFTGLDEQFF.

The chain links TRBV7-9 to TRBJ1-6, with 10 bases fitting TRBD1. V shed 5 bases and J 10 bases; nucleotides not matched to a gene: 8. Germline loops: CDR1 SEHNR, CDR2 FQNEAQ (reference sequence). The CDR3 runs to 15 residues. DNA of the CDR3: TGTGCCAGCAGCCCCGGGACAGGGGCAGGGTCACCCCTCCACTTT. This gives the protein CASSPGTGAGSPLHF.

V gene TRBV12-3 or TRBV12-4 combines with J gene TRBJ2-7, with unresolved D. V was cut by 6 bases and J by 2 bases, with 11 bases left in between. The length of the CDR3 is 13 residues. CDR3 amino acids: CASRSDVTYEQYF. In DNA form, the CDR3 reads TGTGCCAGCAGATCAGACGTAACCTACGAGCAGTACTTC.